Listed below are T cell receptor beta chains from one sample, sequenced in a study of OX40 agonist ivuxolimab in advanced cancers. The data were produced by immunoSEQ multiplex PCR, yet TCRdb's version contains in-frame clones alone and is incomplete. The profile covers more than 40,000 clones, with 88% appearing a single time and approximately 53% taken by the ten largest. The sample in question was CD4+ or CD8+ T cells sorted from blood, obtained in a trial of the OX40 agonist ivuxolimab. Source of these receptors: an adult with an advanced solid tumor such as melanoma, head and neck, liver or kidney cancer. The CDR3 runs from the conserved cysteine through the conserved F or W. The order of the fields is J gene, clone size, V gene, D gene, CDR3 DNA, CDR3 protein. D genes are given only for firm matches. The size entry is marked missing in some rows and otherwise reads once, few, many or a size class.

>TRBJ2-1|.|TRBV4-1|.
TGCGCCAGCAGCCAGTACATCCACAATGAGCAGTTCTTC
CASSQYIHNEQFF
>TRBJ1-1|.|TRBV29-1|.
TGCAGCGTTCTGGCGGCGAACACTGAAGCTTTCTTT
CSVLAANTEAFF
>TRBJ2-5|.|TRBV28|TRBD1
TGTGCCAGCAGTACAAGATTCGGACAGGGGCATATGGAGACCCAGTACTTC
CASSTRFGQGHMETQYF
>TRBJ2-7|few|TRBV10-1|.
TGCGCCAGCAGTGACACTCCCTACGAGCAGTACTTC
CASSDTPYEQYF
>TRBJ2-6|.|TRBV5-1|.
TGCGCCAGCAGCTTGGCCGCCAGCCCCCTCTCTGGGGCCAACGTCCTGACTTTC
CASSLAASPLSGANVLTF
>TRBJ2-5|.|TRBV18|TRBD1
TGTGCCAGCTCACCATCCGGGACAGGGCTACAAGAGACCCAGTACTTC
CASSPSGTGLQETQYF
>TRBJ2-2|.|TRBV29-1|.
TGCAGCGTTCGATTCGGCCCTGGGGTGACCGGGGAGCTGTTTTTT
CSVRFGPGVTGELFF
>TRBJ2-3|.|TRBV18|.
TGTGCCAGCTCACCTAACTATAGCACAGATACGCAGTATTTT
CASSPNYSTDTQYF
>TRBJ2-3|few|TRBV29-1|.
TGCAGCGTTGAAGATCGTCGGGGAATCGGCACAGATACGCAGTATTTT
CSVEDRRGIGTDTQYF
>TRBJ2-3|.|TRBV29-1|TRBD1
TGCAGCGTTTCCCCGGGACAGCACACAGATACGCAGTATTTT
CSVSPGQHTDTQYF
>TRBJ2-3|.|TRBV10-1|.
TGCGCCAGCAGTGAGTCTGTGGGGGGGCCAGATACGCAGTATTTT
CASSESVGGPDTQYF
>TRBJ1-2|few|TRBV7-3|.
TGTGCCAGCAGCTTAAGCCCGGCTAGGACCTTC
CASSLSPARTF
>TRBJ2-3|.|TRBV6-6|.
TGTGCCAGCACCGACAGGCATAGCACAGATACGCAGTATTTT
CASTDRHSTDTQYF
>TRBJ2-2|.|TRBV5-1|TRBD1
TGCGCCAGCACCAACAGGGGTACTCCGACCGGGGAGCTGTTTTTT
CASTNRGTPTGELFF